Listed below are T cell receptor beta chains from one sample, sequenced in a study of brain metastases from non-small cell lung cancer. Using immunoSEQ multiplex PCR, the repertoire was profiled, and TCRdb retains in-frame clones only, with some absent. The table lists 7,500 to 8,000 clones, approximately 86% of them singletons. What was sequenced was primary lung tumor tissue. The receptor set was obtained from a donor aged 40 or over with non-small cell lung cancer. CDR3s include the opening cysteine and the closing phenylalanine or tryptophan. A D gene is named only where the DNA matches it firmly. The size field is filled for only some rows; it gives once, few, many or a size class.

d_gene,v_gene,len,j_gene,abundance,CDR3nt,CDR3aa
NA,TRBV27,14,TRBJ1-1,NA,TGTGCCAGCAGCCTGCAAAGGGGTCAAACTGAAGCTTTCTTT,CASSLQRGQTEAFF
TRBD2,TRBV4-1,21,TRBJ2-3,NA,TGCGCCAGCAGCACCCCCGGGGGACTAGCGGGGGGCGGTGGTGTAGCAGATACGCAGTATTTT,CASSTPGGLAGGGGVADTQYF
TRBD1,TRBV6-1,17,TRBJ2-3,NA,TGTGCCAGCAGTGAGGATAGACAGGGGGTGTTCACAGATACGCAGTATTTT,CASSEDRQGVFTDTQYF
TRBD2,TRBV9,16,TRBJ2-3,NA,TGTGCCAGCAGCGTAATTATCAGCGGGGGGTCAGATACGCAGTATTTT,CASSVIISGGSDTQYF
NA,TRBV7-6,16,TRBJ1-1,NA,TGTGCCAGCAGCCCGAAGCCTGGGCGGGTGAACACTGAAGCTTTCTTT,CASSPKPGRVNTEAFF
NA,TRBV5-1,15,TRBJ2-1,NA,TGCGCCAGCAGCTTGGACAGGGCGATAGACAATGAGCAGTTCTTC,CASSLDRAIDNEQFF
TRBD1,TRBV3-1/TRBV3-2,14,TRBJ1-1,NA,TGTGCCAGCAGCCACGGGACAGGGGGCACTGAAGCTTTCTTT,CASSHGTGGTEAFF
NA,TRBV7-2,14,TRBJ2-3,few,TGTGCCAGCAGCCTAAGGGACCCTCGAGATACGCAGTATTTT,CASSLRDPRDTQYF
NA,TRBV7-9,16,TRBJ2-5,NA,TGTGCCAGCAGCTTAGGGACGGGGATGGCTGGAGAGACCCAGTACTTC,CASSLGTGMAGETQYF
TRBD2,TRBV7-2,15,TRBJ2-5,NA,TGTGCCAGCAGCTTAGATCTAGCGGGACAAGAGACCCAGTACTTC,CASSLDLAGQETQYF
TRBD2,TRBV4-3,19,TRBJ2-3,NA,TGCGCCAGCAGCCAAGCTTCCGGGACTAGCGGGGGGGCAGGGGATACGCAGTATTTT,CASSQASGTSGGAGDTQYF